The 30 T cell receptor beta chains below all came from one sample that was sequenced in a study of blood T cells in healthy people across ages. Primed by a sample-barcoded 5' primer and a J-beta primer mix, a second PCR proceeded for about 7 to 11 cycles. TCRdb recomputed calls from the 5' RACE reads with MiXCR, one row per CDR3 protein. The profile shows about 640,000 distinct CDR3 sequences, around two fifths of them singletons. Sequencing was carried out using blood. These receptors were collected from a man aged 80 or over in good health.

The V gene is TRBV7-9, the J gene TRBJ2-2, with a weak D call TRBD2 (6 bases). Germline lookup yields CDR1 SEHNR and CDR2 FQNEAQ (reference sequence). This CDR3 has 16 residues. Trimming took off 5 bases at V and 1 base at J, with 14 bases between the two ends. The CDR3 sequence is CASSPPGTQNTGELFF. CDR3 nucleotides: TGTGCCAGCAGCCCTCCTGGGACTCAGAACACCGGGGAGCTGTTTTTT.

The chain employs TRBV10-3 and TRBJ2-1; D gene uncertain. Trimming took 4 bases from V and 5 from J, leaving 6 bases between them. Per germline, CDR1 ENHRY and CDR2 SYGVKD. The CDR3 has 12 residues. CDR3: CAISGLDNEQFF. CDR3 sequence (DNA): TGTGCCATCAGTGGACTTGACAATGAGCAGTTCTTC.

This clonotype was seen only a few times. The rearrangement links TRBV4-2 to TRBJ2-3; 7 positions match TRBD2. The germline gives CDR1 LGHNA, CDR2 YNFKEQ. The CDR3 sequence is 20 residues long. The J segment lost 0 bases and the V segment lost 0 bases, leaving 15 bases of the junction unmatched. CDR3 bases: TGTGCCAGCAGCCAAGATCCGGGGGGAGGCAGGACGTCTAGCACAGATACGCAGTATTTT. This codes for CASSQDPGGGRTSSTDTQYF.

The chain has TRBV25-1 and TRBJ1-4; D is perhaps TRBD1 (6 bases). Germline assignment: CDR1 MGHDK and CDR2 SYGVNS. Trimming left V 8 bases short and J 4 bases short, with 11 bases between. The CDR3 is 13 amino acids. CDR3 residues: CASRTAHNEKLFF. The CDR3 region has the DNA TGTGCCAGCCGGACAGCCCATAATGAAAAACTGTTTTTT.

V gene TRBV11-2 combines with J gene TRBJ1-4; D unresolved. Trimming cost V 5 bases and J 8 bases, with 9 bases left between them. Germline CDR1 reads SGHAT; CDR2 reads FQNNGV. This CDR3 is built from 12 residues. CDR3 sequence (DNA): TGTGCCAGCAGCGTTAACCTGGAAAAACTGTTTTTT. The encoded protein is CASSVNLEKLFF.

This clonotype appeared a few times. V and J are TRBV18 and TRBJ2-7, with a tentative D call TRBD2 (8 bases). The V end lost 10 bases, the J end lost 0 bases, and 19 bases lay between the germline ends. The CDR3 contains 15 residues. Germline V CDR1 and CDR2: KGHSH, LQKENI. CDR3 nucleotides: TGTGCCACCGTCGGGGGGGACAGAAGCTCCTACGAGCAGTACTTC. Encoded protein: CATVGGDRSSYEQYF.

The CDR3 reads CASSEDRDTQYF. Written as DNA, the CDR3 is TGTGCCAGCAGCGAGGACCGGGATACGCAGTATTTT. The chain combines TRBV7-2 with TRBJ2-3; D uncertain. The CDR3 runs 12 residues. The ends were cut back, 5 bases at V and 6 bases at J, with 9 bases in the middle. Germline assignment: CDR1 SGHTA and CDR2 FQGNSA.

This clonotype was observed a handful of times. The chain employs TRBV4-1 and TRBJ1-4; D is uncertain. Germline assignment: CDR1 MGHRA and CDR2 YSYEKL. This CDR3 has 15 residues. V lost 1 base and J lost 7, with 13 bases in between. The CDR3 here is CASSQAASLGEKLFF. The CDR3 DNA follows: TGCGCCAGCAGCCAAGCCGCGAGTTTGGGTGAAAAACTGTTTTTT.

Written as DNA, the CDR3 is TGTGCCAGCAGCTTAGAGGTCCTCTCGGAGACCCAGTACTTC. Translation: CASSLEVLSETQYF. V usage is TRBV7-7 and J usage is TRBJ2-5; D uncertain. Trimming left V 1 base short and J 5 bases short, with 11 bases between. There are 14 residues in the CDR3. CDR1 is SSHAT and CDR2 is FNYEAQ in the germline V gene (reference sequence).

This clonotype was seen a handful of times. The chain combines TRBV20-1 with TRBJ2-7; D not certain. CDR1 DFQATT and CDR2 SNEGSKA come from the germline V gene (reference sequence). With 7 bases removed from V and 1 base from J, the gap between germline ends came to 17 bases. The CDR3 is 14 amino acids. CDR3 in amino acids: CSDKPVQSSYEQYF. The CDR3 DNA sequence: TGCAGTGACAAACCCGTCCAATCTTCCTACGAGCAGTACTTC.

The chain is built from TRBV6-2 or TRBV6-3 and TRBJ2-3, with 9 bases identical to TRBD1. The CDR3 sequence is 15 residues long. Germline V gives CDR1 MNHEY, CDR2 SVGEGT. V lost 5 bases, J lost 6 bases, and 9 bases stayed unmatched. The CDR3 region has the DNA TGTGCCAGCAGTGGAAGACAGGGGGGAGCGGATACGCAGTATTTT. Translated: CASSGRQGGADTQYF.

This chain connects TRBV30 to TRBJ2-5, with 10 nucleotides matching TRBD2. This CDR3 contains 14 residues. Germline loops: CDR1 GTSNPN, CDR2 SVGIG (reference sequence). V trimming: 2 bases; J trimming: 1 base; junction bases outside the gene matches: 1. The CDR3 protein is CAWSLAGVQETQYF. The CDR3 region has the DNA TGTGCCTGGAGTCTAGCGGGAGTCCAAGAGACCCAGTACTTC.

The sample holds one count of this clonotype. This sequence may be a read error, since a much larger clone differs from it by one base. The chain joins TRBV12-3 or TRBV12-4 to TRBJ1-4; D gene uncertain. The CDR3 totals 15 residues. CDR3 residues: CASSFQSSDNEELFF. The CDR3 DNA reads TGTGCCAGCAGTTTCCAGTCGTCAGATAATGAAGAACTGTTTTTT.

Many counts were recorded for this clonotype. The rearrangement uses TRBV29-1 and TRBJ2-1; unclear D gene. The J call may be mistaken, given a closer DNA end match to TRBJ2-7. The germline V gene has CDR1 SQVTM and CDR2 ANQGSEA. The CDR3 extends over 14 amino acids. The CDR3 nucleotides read TGCAGCGTTGGCGGCGATGACTCCTACAATGAGCAGTACTTC. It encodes CSVGGDDSYNEQYF.

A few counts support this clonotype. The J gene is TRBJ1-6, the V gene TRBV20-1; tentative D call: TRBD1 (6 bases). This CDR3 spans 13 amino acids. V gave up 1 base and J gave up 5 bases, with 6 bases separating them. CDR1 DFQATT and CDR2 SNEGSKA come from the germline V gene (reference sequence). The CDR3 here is CSARGTDNSPLHF. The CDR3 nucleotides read TGCAGTGCTAGAGGGACAGATAATTCACCCCTCCACTTT.

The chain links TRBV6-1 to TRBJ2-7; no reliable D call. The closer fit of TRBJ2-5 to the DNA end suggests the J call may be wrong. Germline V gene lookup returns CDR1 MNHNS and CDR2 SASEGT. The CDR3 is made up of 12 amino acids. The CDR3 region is CASSVAVETQYF. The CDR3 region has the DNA TGTGCCAGCAGTGTTGCGGTAGAGACCCAGTACTTC.

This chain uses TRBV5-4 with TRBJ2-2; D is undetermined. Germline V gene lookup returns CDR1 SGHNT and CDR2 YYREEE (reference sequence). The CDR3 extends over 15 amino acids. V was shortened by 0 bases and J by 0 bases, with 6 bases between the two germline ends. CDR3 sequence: CASSLARTNTGELFF. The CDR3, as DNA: TGTGCCAGCAGCTTGGCCAGGACGAACACCGGGGAGCTGTTTTTT.

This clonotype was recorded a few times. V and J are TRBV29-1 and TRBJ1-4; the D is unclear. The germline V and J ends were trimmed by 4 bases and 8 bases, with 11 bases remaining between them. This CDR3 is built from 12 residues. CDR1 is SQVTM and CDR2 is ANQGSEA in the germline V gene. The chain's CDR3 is CSVAQGREKLFF. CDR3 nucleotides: TGCAGCGTTGCCCAAGGGAGAGAAAAACTGTTTTTT.

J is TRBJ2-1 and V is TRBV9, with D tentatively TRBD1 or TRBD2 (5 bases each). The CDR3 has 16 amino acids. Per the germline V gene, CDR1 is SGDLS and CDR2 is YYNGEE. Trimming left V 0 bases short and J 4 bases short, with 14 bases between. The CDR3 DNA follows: TGTGCCAGCAGCGTAGCTTCGGGGCCAGGGTACAATGAGCAGTTCTTC. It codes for CASSVASGPGYNEQFF.

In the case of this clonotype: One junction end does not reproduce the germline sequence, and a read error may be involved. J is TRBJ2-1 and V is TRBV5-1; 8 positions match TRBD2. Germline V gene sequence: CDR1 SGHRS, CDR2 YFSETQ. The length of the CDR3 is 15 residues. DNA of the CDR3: TGCGCCAGCAGCCCCCTAGCGGGCTCCTTCAATGAGCAGTTCTTC. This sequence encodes CASSPLAGSFNEQFF. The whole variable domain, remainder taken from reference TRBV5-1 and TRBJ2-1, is KAGVTQTPRYLIKTRGQQVTLSCSPISGHRSVSWYQQTPGQGLQFLFEYFSETQRNKGNFPGRFSGRQFSNSRSEMNVSTLELGDSALYLCASSPLAGSFNEQFFGPGTRLTVL.

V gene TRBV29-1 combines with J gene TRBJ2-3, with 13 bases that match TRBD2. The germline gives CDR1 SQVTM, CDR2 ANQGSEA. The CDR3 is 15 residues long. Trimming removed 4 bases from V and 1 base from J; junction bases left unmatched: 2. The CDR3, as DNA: TGCAGCGTTGGGACTAGCGGGAGTCGCACAGATACGCAGTATTTT. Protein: CSVGTSGSRTDTQYF.

CDR3 in amino acids: CAIGSGELFF. The CDR3 DNA reads TGTGCCATCGGAAGCGGGGAGCTGTTTTTT. The chain uses TRBV10-3 and TRBJ2-2; no clear D gene. V was pared by 8 bases and J by 7 bases, with 5 bases between. This CDR3 spans 10 amino acids. The germline CDR1 and CDR2 sequences are ENHRY and SYGVKD.

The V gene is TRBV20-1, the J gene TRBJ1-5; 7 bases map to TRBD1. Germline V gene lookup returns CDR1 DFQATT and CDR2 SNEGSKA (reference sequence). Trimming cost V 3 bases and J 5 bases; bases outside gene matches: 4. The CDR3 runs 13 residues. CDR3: CSARTGLYQPQHF. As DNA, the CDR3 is TGCAGTGCTAGGACAGGGCTTTATCAGCCCCAGCATTTT.

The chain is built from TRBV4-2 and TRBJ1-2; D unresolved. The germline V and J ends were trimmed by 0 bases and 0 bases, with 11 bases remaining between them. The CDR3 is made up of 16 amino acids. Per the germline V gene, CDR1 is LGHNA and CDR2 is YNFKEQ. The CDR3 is CASSQEKRLPNYGYTF. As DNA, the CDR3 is TGTGCCAGCAGCCAAGAGAAGAGACTTCCTAACTATGGCTACACCTTC.

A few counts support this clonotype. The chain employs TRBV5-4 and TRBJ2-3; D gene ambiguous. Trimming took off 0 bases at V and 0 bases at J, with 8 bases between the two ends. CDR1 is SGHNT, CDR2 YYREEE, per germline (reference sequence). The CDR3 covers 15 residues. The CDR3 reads CASSLGGTSTDTQYF. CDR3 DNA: TGTGCCAGCAGCTTGGGGGGAACTAGCACAGATACGCAGTATTTT. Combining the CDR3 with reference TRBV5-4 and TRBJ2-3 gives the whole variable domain ETGVTQSPTHLIKTRGQQVTLRCSSQSGHNTVSWYQQALGQGPQFIFQYYREEENGRGNFPPRFSGLQFPNYSSELNVNALELDDSALYLCASSLGGTSTDTQYFGPGTRLTVL.

The chain's CDR3 is CAISEAQRSLNNEQFF. The CDR3 DNA is TGTGCCATCAGTGAGGCCCAGCGGAGCCTGAACAATGAGCAGTTCTTC. The chain links TRBV10-3 to TRBJ2-1; D is possibly TRBD2 (5 bases). V lost 2 bases, J lost 5 bases, and 16 bases lay in between. The CDR3 is made up of 16 amino acids. Germline CDR1 ENHRY, CDR2 SYGVKD.

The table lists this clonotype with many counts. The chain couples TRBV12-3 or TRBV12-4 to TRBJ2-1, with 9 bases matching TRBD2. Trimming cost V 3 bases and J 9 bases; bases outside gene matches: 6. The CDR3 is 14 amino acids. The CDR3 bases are TGTGCCAGCAGTTTGGGCGGGGGGGTCGGTGAGCAGTTCTTC. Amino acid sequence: CASSLGGGVGEQFF.

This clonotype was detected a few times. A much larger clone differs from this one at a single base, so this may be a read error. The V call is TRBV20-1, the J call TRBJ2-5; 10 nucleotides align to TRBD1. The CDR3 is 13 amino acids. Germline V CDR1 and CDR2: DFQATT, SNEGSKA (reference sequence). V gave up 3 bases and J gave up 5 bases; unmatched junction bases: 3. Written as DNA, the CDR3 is TGCAGTGCTAGCCCGGGACAGGGGGAGACCCAGTACTTC. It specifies CSASPGQGETQYF.

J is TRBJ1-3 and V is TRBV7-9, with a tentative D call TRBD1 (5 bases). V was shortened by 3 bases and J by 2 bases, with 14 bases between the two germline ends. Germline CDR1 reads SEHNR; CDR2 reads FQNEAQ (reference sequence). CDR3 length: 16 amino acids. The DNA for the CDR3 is TGTGCCAGCAGCTTCTCGATCCGGGACGCTGGAAACACCATATATTTT. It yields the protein CASSFSIRDAGNTIYF.

Here the CDR3 DNA reads TGTGCCAGCAGCCTAAGCGGGAGTAGGGCCAAAAACATTCAGTACTTC. It yields the protein CASSLSGSRAKNIQYF. The chain uses TRBV7-2 and TRBJ2-4, with 8 bases aligning to TRBD2. This CDR3 has 16 amino acids. V was clipped by 5 bases and J by 1 base; unmatched bases: 7. Germline lookup yields CDR1 SGHTA and CDR2 FQGNSA.